The 23 T cell receptor beta chains below were found in one sample sequenced in a study of blood T cell repertoires in COVID-19. The table came from immunoSEQ multiplex PCR; TCRdb's copy has only in-frame clones and leaves some out. The repertoire holds about 420,000 clones, with over 85% as singletons. The sequenced sample was peripheral blood. The origin of the receptors is a man younger than 35 with COVID-19, enrolled during active disease.

CDR3 sequence (DNA): TGTGCCAGCAGCTTCCATTCAGGAGAGCAGTTCTTC. Translation: CASSFHSGEQFF. V is TRBV5-4 and J is TRBJ2-1, with no clear D. V dropped 2 bases and J dropped 10 bases, with 10 bases sitting between them. The CDR3 is made up of 12 amino acids. Looked up from germline, CDR1 is SGHNT and CDR2 is YYREEE (reference sequence).

In DNA, the CDR3 is TGTGCCAGCAGTTACTATAGTACAGGGAATCAGCCCCAGCATTTT. Translating it yields CASSYYSTGNQPQHF. The chain is built from TRBV6-6 and TRBJ1-5; a possible D gene is TRBD1 (6 bases). Germline CDR1 MNHNY, CDR2 SVGAGI (reference sequence). With 1 base removed from V and 4 bases from J, the gap between germline ends came to 11 bases. This CDR3 has 15 amino acids.

This clone was counted a few times. The chain has TRBV3-1 (or the pseudogene TRBV3-2) and TRBJ1-2; D is ambiguous. This CDR3 is built from 13 residues. V lost 1 base and J lost 8, with 11 bases in between. Germline V gene data show CDR1 as LGHDT and CDR2 as YNNKEL (reference sequence). The CDR3 region is CASSQVNSRGYTF. The CDR3 DNA is TGTGCCAGCAGCCAAGTCAACTCTAGAGGCTACACCTTC.

The chain uses TRBV2 and TRBJ2-3; 9 nucleotides align to TRBD2. The CDR3 consists of 15 residues. The V gene's germline CDR1 is SNHLY and CDR2 FYNNEI. Unmatched junction bases numbered 6, after V lost 4 bases and J lost 4 bases. CDR3 sequence (DNA): TGTGCCAGCAGTGTACGCGGGGGGGGCGCAGATACGCAGTATTTT. This translates into CASSVRGGGADTQYF. Complete variable domain (other parts from reference TRBV2 and TRBJ2-3): EPEVTQTPSHQVTQMGQEVILRCVPISNHLYFYWYRQILGQKVEFLVSFYNNEISEKSEIFDDQFSVERPDGSNFTLKIRSTKLEDSAMYFCASSVRGGGADTQYFGPGTRLTVL.

The chain has TRBV11-3 and TRBJ2-5; TRBD2 matches at 11 bases. The V gene's germline CDR1 is SGHNT and CDR2 YENEEA. This CDR3 has 13 residues. Trimming cost V 7 bases and J 5 bases; bases outside gene matches: 3. In nucleotides, the CDR3 is TGTGCCAGCAAGCCTAGCGGGGGGGAGACCCAGTACTTC. Protein product: CASKPSGGETQYF. The whole variable domain, filled in from reference TRBV11-3 and TRBJ2-5, reads EAGVVQSPRYKIIEKKQPVAFWCNPISGHNTLYWYLQNLGQGPELLIRYENEEAVDDSQLPKDRFSAERLKGVDSTLKIQPAELGDSAVYLCASKPSGGETQYFGPGTRLLVL.

The DNA of the CDR3 is TGTGCCAGTAGTCCCCTCCGGGACAGGAATTCCTACGAGCAGTACTTC. This translates into CASSPLRDRNSYEQYF. The chain couples TRBV19 to TRBJ2-7; 8 bases align to TRBD1. V was clipped by 5 bases and J by 1 base; unmatched bases: 10. CDR3 length: 16 residues. CDR1 and CDR2 (germline): LNHDA, SQIVND (reference sequence).

This rearrangement joins TRBV7-8 to TRBJ2-7, with no clear D. The V end lost 3 bases, the J end lost 0 bases, and 9 bases lay between the germline ends. In germline, CDR1 is SGHVS, CDR2 FQNEAQ. This CDR3 comprises 14 residues. CDR3 loop: CASSFRHSSYEQYF. The DNA of the CDR3 is TGTGCCAGCAGCTTCCGACACAGCTCCTACGAGCAGTACTTC.

V and J are TRBV3-1 (or the pseudogene TRBV3-2) and TRBJ2-5; the D gene is possibly TRBD1 (6 bases). V was clipped by 1 base and J by 1 base, with 7 bases between them. The CDR3 extends over 14 amino acids. CDR1 is LGHDT and CDR2 is YNNKEL in the germline V gene (reference sequence). The DNA of the CDR3 is TGTGCCAGCAGCCAAGCACAGGGCCAAGAGACCCAGTACTTC. Translating it yields CASSQAQGQETQYF.

The chain joins TRBV5-8 to TRBJ2-3; 9 positions agree with TRBD2. The CDR3 totals 16 residues. V trimming: 0 bases; J trimming: 3 bases; junction bases outside the gene matches: 5. CDR1 SGHTS and CDR2 YDEGEE come from the germline V gene. The CDR3 coding sequence is TGTGCCAGCAGCTTGGACGGTAGCGGGAGTACAGATACGCAGTATTTT. It yields the protein CASSLDGSGSTDTQYF.

The rearrangement links TRBV7-8 to TRBJ2-3; 16 bases agree with TRBD2. The germline gives CDR1 SGHVS, CDR2 FQNEAQ. With 0 bases clipped from V and 11 bases from J, the junction kept 8 bases outside the gene matches. This CDR3 is built from 17 residues. The CDR3 loop is CASSLAQGTSGRAEQYF. The CDR3 coding sequence is TGTGCCAGCAGCTTAGCGCAAGGGACTAGCGGGAGGGCTGAGCAGTATTTT.

The chain joins TRBV13 to TRBJ2-7; D is unclear. CDR3 size: 14 residues. Deletions cut 2 bases from V and 2 bases from J, with 10 bases between. Germline V lookup: CDR1 PRHDT, CDR2 FYEKMQ (reference sequence). The CDR3 coding sequence is TGTGCCAGCAGCTTAAGCTACCGGGCCTACGAGCAGTACTTC. Its translation is CASSLSYRAYEQYF.

The V and J genes are TRBV5-1 and TRBJ2-7; D gene unclear. Germline V gene data show CDR1 as SGHRS and CDR2 as YFSETQ. This CDR3 has 13 residues. V lost 2 bases to trimming and J lost 2 bases, with 8 bases between them. CDR3 in DNA: TGCGCCAGCAGCTTAGGAGAACCCTACGAGCAGTACTTC. Its translation is CASSLGEPYEQYF.

In regard to this clone: This sample includes further DNA sequences coding for the same CDR3. The genes are TRBV5-1 and TRBJ1-1; TRBD1 aligns across 8 bases. Germline CDR1 is SGHRS and CDR2 is YFSETQ. CDR3 length equals 14 residues. J was trimmed by 1 base and V by 4 bases; bases with no gene match: 3. Written as DNA, the CDR3 is TGCGCCAGCAGCCTAGACAGGGGGAACACTGAAGCTTTCTTT. This encodes CASSLDRGNTEAFF.

The V call is TRBV7-9, the J call TRBJ1-1, with D perhaps matching TRBD1 (5 bases). The V end was cut by 4 bases, the J end by 5 bases, with 11 bases between. CDR3 length equals 13 residues. The germline CDR1 and CDR2 sequences are SEHNR and FQNEAQ (reference sequence). The CDR3 sequence: CASSYGHRTEAFF. The CDR3 nucleotides are TGTGCCAGCAGCTACGGACACCGGACTGAAGCTTTCTTT.

The CDR3 protein is CASSLGGITDTQYF. The CDR3 DNA is TGTGCCAGCAGTTTGGGGGGGATCACAGATACGCAGTATTTT. The chain carries TRBV27 and TRBJ2-3; TRBD2 matches 7 bases. The junction had 2 bases not matched to a gene; V was cut back by 3 bases and J by 2 bases. Germline V gene data show CDR1 as MNHEY and CDR2 as SMNVEV (reference sequence). The CDR3 extends over 14 amino acids.

The chain carries TRBV24-1 and TRBJ1-5; no definite D call. V lost 5 bases and J 0 bases, leaving 10 bases between the germline ends. Looked up from germline, CDR1 is KGHDR and CDR2 is SFDVKD. CDR3 length: 15 residues. This chain's CDR3 is CATSVPGYSNQPQHF. As DNA, the CDR3 is TGTGCCACCAGTGTACCCGGGTATAGCAATCAGCCCCAGCATTTT.

In its sample, this clone was seen once. The chain carries TRBV7-9 and TRBJ1-2; 7 nucleotides align to TRBD1. The CDR3 covers 15 residues. J gave up 5 bases and V 5 bases, and 11 bases lay outside the gene matches. Germline loops: CDR1 SEHNR, CDR2 FQNEAQ (reference sequence). The CDR3: CASSNSTGLLYGYTF. CDR3 sequence (DNA): TGTGCCAGCAGCAACTCGACAGGGCTCCTTTATGGCTACACCTTC. The full variable domain, with the rest looked up from reference TRBV7-9 and TRBJ1-2, is DTGVSQNPRHKITKRGQNVTFRCDPISEHNRLYWYRQTLGQGPEFLTYFQNEAQLEKSRLLSDRFSAERPKGSFSTLEIQRTEQGDSAMYLCASSNSTGLLYGYTFGSGTRLTVV.

In DNA form, the CDR3 reads TGTGCCAGCAGTCCTCGCGGCTATGAAGCTTTCTTT. Translated: CASSPRGYEAFF. The chain links TRBV12-3 or TRBV12-4 to TRBJ1-1; D not resolved. V gave up 5 bases and J gave up 7 bases, with 11 bases separating them. CDR3 length equals 12 residues.

This sequence joins TRBV25-1 and TRBJ1-5; 9 bases are a match to TRBD1. This CDR3 comprises 15 residues. Trimming cost V 4 bases and J 6 bases; bases outside gene matches: 7. Germline V gene sequence: CDR1 MGHDK, CDR2 SYGVNS. The CDR3 loop is CASSAGQGFGQPQHF. CDR3 nucleotide sequence: TGTGCCAGCAGTGCCGGACAGGGGTTTGGTCAGCCCCAGCATTTT.

The gene calls are TRBV5-5 and TRBJ2-5; 9 positions agree with TRBD2. The length of the CDR3 is 16 residues. Trimming cost V 4 bases and J 5 bases; bases outside gene matches: 12. Germline V gene sequence: CDR1 SGHKS, CDR2 YYEKEE (reference sequence). CDR3 DNA: TGTGCCAGCAGCCATAGTGGGCGGGGGGGCCTGGAGACCCAGTACTTC. Translation gives CASSHSGRGGLETQYF.

The table lists this clone with a few counts. J is TRBJ2-5 and V is TRBV7-2, with 7 bases aligning to TRBD1. Germline loops: CDR1 SGHTA, CDR2 FQGNSA. V lost 6 bases, J lost 5 bases, and 6 bases stayed unmatched. The CDR3 loop spans 13 amino acids. The CDR3 DNA follows: TGTGCCAGCAGTTCCGACAGGGTGGAGACCCAGTACTTC. The encoded protein is CASSSDRVETQYF.

For this clone: The sample contains more than one DNA sequence encoding this CDR3. This chain connects TRBV11-3 to TRBJ2-7; the D is unclear. V was pared by 5 bases and J by 5 bases, with 10 bases between. CDR3 size: 12 residues. CDR1 SGHNT and CDR2 YENEEA come from the germline V gene. CDR3: CASSPGSDEQYF. The DNA of the CDR3 is TGTGCCAGCAGCCCTGGTTCGGACGAGCAGTACTTC.

CDR3 DNA: TGTGCCTGGAGCCTTACAGGGGGTGATACGCAGTATTTT. This codes for CAWSLTGGDTQYF. V usage is TRBV30 and J usage is TRBJ2-3; 8 nucleotides line up with TRBD1. The CDR3 totals 13 residues. Germline CDR1 reads GTSNPN; CDR2 reads SVGIG (reference sequence). V trimming: 3 bases; J trimming: 6 bases; junction bases outside the gene matches: 5.